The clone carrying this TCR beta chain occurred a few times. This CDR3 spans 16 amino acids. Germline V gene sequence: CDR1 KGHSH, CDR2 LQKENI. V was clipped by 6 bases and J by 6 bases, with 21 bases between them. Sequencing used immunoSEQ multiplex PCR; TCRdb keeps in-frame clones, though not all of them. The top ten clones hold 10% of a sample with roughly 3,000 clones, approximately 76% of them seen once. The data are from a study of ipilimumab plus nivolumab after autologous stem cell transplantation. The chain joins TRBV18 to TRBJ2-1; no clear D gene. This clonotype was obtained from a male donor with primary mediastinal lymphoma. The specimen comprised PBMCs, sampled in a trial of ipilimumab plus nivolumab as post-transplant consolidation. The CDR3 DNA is TGTGCCAGCTCCACCATGCGAGTGAGTGGTCGCAATGAGCAGTTCTTC. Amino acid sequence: CASSTMRVSGRNEQFF.